This T cell receptor (beta chain) emerged from a study of blood T cell repertoires in COVID-19. Study-level information: The United States, Italy and Spain supplied acute and convalescent COVID-19 samples. In each case, the material was cDNA or gDNA derived from T cells, B-cell-depleted T cells, or PBMCs.

This CDR3 region has 15 residues. J gave up 3 bases and V 6 bases, and 9 bases lay outside the gene matches. Germline CDR1 reads MDHEN; CDR2 reads SYDVKM. In the authors' workflow: Using reference gene primer amplification, nucleated cell counts were estimated. Using immunoSEQ multiplex PCR, the repertoire was profiled, and TCRdb retains in-frame clones only, with some absent. V, J and clone size derive from that table, while D and trimming were established from the DNA sequence. The sample lists about 110,000 clones; 65% to 75% were seen once. Material for sequencing was peripheral blood. The chain joins TRBV28 to TRBJ2-7, with 9 bases that match TRBD1. This TCR was sampled from a human donor with acute or convalescent COVID-19. The donor label of this sample is uncertain. CDR3 protein: CASSSMDRGDYEQYF. The DNA of the CDR3 is TGTGCCAGCAGCTCCATGGACAGGGGCGACTACGAGCAGTACTTC.